The clone carrying this T cell receptor beta chain turned up a few times. Its cognate antigen is unknown. The same CDR3 arises from other DNA sequences in this sample as well. The data stem from a study of cytomegalovirus exposure and HLA in healthy donors. Study-wide results and caveats: As a later analysis revealed, most CMV-associated TCR beta chains appeared HLA-restricted. Upon later analysis, TCR association rates were observed to vary by HLA locus, being highest for DRB1 and lowest for HLA-C. TCR beta chains numbering approximately 150 were designated cytomegalovirus-associated.

Use of 60 Vbeta and 13 Jbeta primers characterized the PCR. Per the original methods: Counted up in a later analysis, unique TCR beta chains came to some 72 million, with around 11 million shared. Profiling relied on immunoSEQ multiplex PCR, and the TCRdb table lists in-frame clones only, not all of them. D and trimming come from the DNA, and the V and J calls and clone size come from that table. The sample lists about 120,000 clones, roughly three quarters occurring once. The specimen sequenced was PBMCs. The TCR originated in a man aged 50 to 60 in good health and CMV-seropositive.

CDR3 sequence reads: CASSPGRGEAFF. The CDR3 DNA reads TGTGCCAGCAGCCCAGGGCGGGGTGAAGCTTTCTTT. J is TRBJ1-1 and V is TRBV11-3; perhaps TRBD1 as D (5 bases). Deletions cut 5 bases from V and 7 bases from J, with 11 bases between. Germline CDR1 SGHNT, CDR2 YENEEA. The CDR3 runs 12 residues.